Each of the 17 T cell receptor beta chains below was sequenced from the same sample in a study of CD8 T cells in Susac syndrome. Random-hexamer reverse transcription was applied to about 0.5 to 1 ug RNA. MiXCR, applied by TCRdb to the immunoSEQ multiplex PCR reads, yields one record per CDR3 protein. The repertoire holds about 120,000 distinct CDR3 sequences, with over 90% as singletons. Sequencing input: CD8+ T cells from PBMCs. The receptor set was obtained from a human donor with Susac syndrome.

This chain joins TRBV19 and TRBJ2-3; no clear D gene. Trimming removed 3 bases from V and 2 bases from J, with 6 bases in between. This CDR3 region has 13 residues. The germline V gene encodes CDR1 LNHDA and CDR2 SQIVND (reference sequence). The CDR3, as DNA: TGTGCCAGTAGTATTGAGGACACAGATACGCAGTATTTT. It codes for CASSIEDTDTQYF.

The chain is built from TRBV20-1 and TRBJ2-5; weak D call: TRBD2 (6 bases). This CDR3 is built from 12 residues. Germline CDR1 and CDR2: DFQATT and SNEGSKA (reference sequence). V was cut by 4 bases and J by 2 bases, with 8 bases left in between. For the CDR3, the DNA is TGCAGTGCTACCGGGGGTCAAGAGACCCAGTACTTC. Its protein product is CSATGGQETQYF.

The count of this clonotype is one. The chain combines TRBV4-1 with TRBJ1-5, with D perhaps TRBD1 (5 bases). The CDR3 has 16 residues. The V end was cut by 0 bases, the J end by 0 bases, with 9 bases between. The germline V gene has CDR1 MGHRA and CDR2 YSYEKL. The CDR3 region is CASSQDPGRSNQPQHF. In DNA form, the CDR3 reads TGCGCCAGCAGCCAAGATCCGGGGCGTAGCAATCAGCCCCAGCATTTT.

This chain connects TRBV9 to TRBJ1-1; 7 bases align to TRBD1. CDR1 and CDR2 (germline): SGDLS, YYNGEE. Trimming removed 4 bases from V and 3 bases from J; junction bases left unmatched: 9. The CDR3 loop spans 15 amino acids. The CDR3 region is CASSSRTGGDTEAFF. The CDR3 DNA sequence: TGTGCCAGCAGCTCTCGGACAGGTGGGGACACTGAAGCTTTCTTT.

This sequence joins TRBV6-2 or TRBV6-3 and TRBJ1-2, with D possibly TRBD1 on 5 matching bases. V dropped 6 bases and J dropped 4 bases, with 12 bases sitting between them. In germline, CDR1 is MNHEY, CDR2 SVGEGT. CDR3 length: 13 residues. The CDR3 DNA sequence: TGTGCCAGCAGGGGACTCGGAGGCTATGGCTACACCTTC. This gives the protein CASRGLGGYGYTF.

This rearrangement joins TRBV12-3 or TRBV12-4 to TRBJ1-2, with TRBD1 as a possible D gene (5 bases). Trimming left V 2 bases short and J 5 bases short, with 9 bases between. This CDR3 contains 13 residues. CDR3 bases: TGTGCCAGCAGTTTATCGGGGGGATATGGCTACACCTTC. Translating it yields CASSLSGGYGYTF.

The gene calls are TRBV19 and TRBJ1-1; TRBD1 is a possible D gene (5 bases). This CDR3 contains 14 residues. The germline V and J ends were trimmed by 6 bases and 1 base, with 12 bases remaining between them. Germline V gene data show CDR1 as LNHDA and CDR2 as SQIVND (reference sequence). The CDR3, as DNA: TGTGCCAGTAGCACGTTCGGGGCGAACACTGAAGCTTTCTTT. Encoded protein: CASSTFGANTEAFF.

The gene calls are TRBV29-1 and TRBJ1-2; a possible D gene is TRBD1 (6 bases). V gave up 0 bases and J gave up 3 bases, with 14 bases separating them. The CDR3 has 15 amino acids. Germline-derived CDR1 and CDR2 are SQVTM and ANQGSEA. The CDR3 protein is CSVEDIGGGDYGYTF. As DNA, the CDR3 is TGCAGCGTTGAAGATATAGGGGGAGGCGACTATGGCTACACCTTC.

This clonotype has only one observation. The gene calls are TRBV24-1 and TRBJ2-1; TRBD1 matches 7 bases. This CDR3 contains 16 residues. V was pared by 3 bases and J by 9 bases, with 13 bases of the junction left unmatched. CDR1 is KGHDR and CDR2 is SFDVKD in the germline V gene. CDR3 bases: TGTGCCACCAGTGATCCTAACGGGGACAGCTTTCCTGAGCAGTTCTTC. It encodes CATSDPNGDSFPEQFF.

This clonotype was detected only once. The rearrangement links TRBV6-2 or TRBV6-3 to TRBJ2-7, with D possibly called TRBD1 or TRBD2 (5 bases each). V was clipped by 6 bases and J by 9 bases, with 18 bases between them. The CDR3 loop spans 13 amino acids. The germline gives CDR1 MNHEY, CDR2 SVGEGT. The DNA of the CDR3 is TGTGCCAGCAGATCCACCGGGACGGAAGCGCAGTACTTC. As protein: CASRSTGTEAQYF.

The chain employs TRBV7-3 and TRBJ2-3; D not certain. The germline CDR1 and CDR2 sequences are SGHTA and FQGTGA. This CDR3 region has 16 residues. Trimming stripped 2 bases from V and 4 bases from J, with 16 bases between. The CDR3 spells CASSLHAVSVADTQYF. The CDR3 DNA reads TGTGCCAGCAGCTTACATGCAGTCTCTGTCGCAGATACGCAGTATTTT. Full variable domain (missing parts from reference TRBV7-3 and TRBJ2-3): GAGVSQTPSNKVTEKGKYVELRCDPISGHTALYWYRQSLGQGPEFLIYFQGTGAADDSGLPNDRFFAVRPEGSVSTLKIQRTERGDSAVYLCASSLHAVSVADTQYFGPGTRLTVL.

The chain employs TRBV6-5 and TRBJ2-1; tentative D call: TRBD1 (7 bases). CDR3 length equals 14 residues. Trimming pared 7 bases from V and 7 bases from J, leaving 17 bases between. The germline V gene encodes CDR1 MNHEY and CDR2 SVGAGI. This CDR3 is CASTTAGGRNEQFF. CDR3 bases: TGTGCCAGCACCACGGCAGGGGGGAGAAATGAGCAGTTCTTC.

The rearrangement joins TRBV29-1 to TRBJ2-1, with 8 bases aligning to TRBD2. This CDR3 is built from 15 residues. Germline CDR1 reads SQVTM; CDR2 reads ANQGSEA. The J segment lost 7 bases and the V segment lost 8 bases, leaving 16 bases of the junction unmatched. The CDR3 bases are TGCAGCTCTGCGGGGGGCCTAGGGCCCCTTAATGAGCAGTTCTTC. Protein: CSSAGGLGPLNEQFF.

This clonotype was found once. J is TRBJ2-7 and V is TRBV20-1; 9 bases are a match to TRBD1. The germline gives CDR1 DFQATT, CDR2 SNEGSKA (reference sequence). CDR3 length: 15 residues. V trimming: 5 bases; J trimming: 1 base; junction bases outside the gene matches: 9. The CDR3 DNA is TGCAGTGCTCTCGGGACAGGGAGAATATCCTACGAGCAGTACTTC. Translation: CSALGTGRISYEQYF.

The rearrangement joins TRBV27 to TRBJ1-5, with 8 bases identical to TRBD1. Germline V CDR1 and CDR2: MNHEY, SMNVEV (reference sequence). The CDR3 totals 18 residues. V shed 5 bases and J 0 bases; nucleotides not matched to a gene: 12. CDR3 sequence reads: CASSPRQGARDSNQPQHF. The CDR3 nucleotides read TGTGCCAGCAGTCCCCGGCAGGGGGCGCGGGATAGCAATCAGCCCCAGCATTTT.

This clonotype has a handful of counts. The chain combines TRBV13 with TRBJ1-5; D uncertain. Germline CDR1 is PRHDT and CDR2 is FYEKMQ (reference sequence). The CDR3 has 15 amino acids. Trimming removed 0 bases from V and 4 bases from J, with 10 bases in between. The CDR3 coding sequence is TGTGCCAGCAGCTTAGGGACGGGAGCGAATCAGCCCCAGCATTTT. As protein: CASSLGTGANQPQHF.

CDR3 in DNA: TGTGCCAGCAGCCAAGTGACGGGTTGGCTTTCTGGCTACACCTTC. This codes for CASSQVTGWLSGYTF. The chain combines TRBV14 with TRBJ1-2; no clear D gene. Trimming stripped 1 base from V and 7 bases from J, with 16 bases between. The V gene's germline CDR1 is SGHDN and CDR2 FVKESK. The CDR3 length is 15 residues.